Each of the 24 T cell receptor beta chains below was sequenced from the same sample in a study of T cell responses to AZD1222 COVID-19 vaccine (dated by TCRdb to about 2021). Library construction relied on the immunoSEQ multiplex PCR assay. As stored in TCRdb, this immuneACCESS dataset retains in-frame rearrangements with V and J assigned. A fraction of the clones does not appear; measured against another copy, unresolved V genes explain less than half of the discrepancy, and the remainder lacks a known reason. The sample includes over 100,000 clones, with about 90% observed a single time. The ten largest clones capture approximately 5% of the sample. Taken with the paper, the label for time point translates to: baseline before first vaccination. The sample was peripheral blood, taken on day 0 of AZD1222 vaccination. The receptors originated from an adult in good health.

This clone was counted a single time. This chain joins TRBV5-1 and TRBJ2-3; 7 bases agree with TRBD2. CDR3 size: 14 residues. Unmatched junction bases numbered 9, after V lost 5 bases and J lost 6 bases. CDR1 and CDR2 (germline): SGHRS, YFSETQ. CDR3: CASRMREGVDTQYF. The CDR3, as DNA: TGCGCCAGCAGAATGAGGGAGGGCGTGGATACGCAGTATTTT.

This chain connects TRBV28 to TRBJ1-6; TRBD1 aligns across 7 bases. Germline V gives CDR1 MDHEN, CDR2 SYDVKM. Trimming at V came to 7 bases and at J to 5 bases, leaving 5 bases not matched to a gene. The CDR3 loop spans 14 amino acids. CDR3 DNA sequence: TGTGCCAGCAACGAGGGGGCGGATAATTCACCCCTCCACTTT. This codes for CASNEGADNSPLHF. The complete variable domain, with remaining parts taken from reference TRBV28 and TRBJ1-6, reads DVKVTQSSRYLVKRTGEKVFLECVQDMDHENMFWYRQDPGLGLRLIYFSYDVKMKEKGDIPEGYSVSREKKERFSLILESASTNQTSMYLCASNEGADNSPLHFGNGTRLTVT.

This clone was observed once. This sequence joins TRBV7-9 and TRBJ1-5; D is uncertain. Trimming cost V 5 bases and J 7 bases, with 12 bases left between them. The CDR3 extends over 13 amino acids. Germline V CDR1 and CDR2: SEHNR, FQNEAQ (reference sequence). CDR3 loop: CASSGRTGQPQHF. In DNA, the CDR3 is TGTGCCAGCAGCGGACGAACGGGCCAGCCCCAGCATTTT.

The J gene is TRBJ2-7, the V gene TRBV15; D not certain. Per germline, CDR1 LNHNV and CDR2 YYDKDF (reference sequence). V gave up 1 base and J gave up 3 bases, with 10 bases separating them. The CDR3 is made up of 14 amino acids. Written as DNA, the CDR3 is TGTGCCACCAGCAGAGCTGTTGCCGACTACGAGCAGTACTTC. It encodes CATSRAVADYEQYF.

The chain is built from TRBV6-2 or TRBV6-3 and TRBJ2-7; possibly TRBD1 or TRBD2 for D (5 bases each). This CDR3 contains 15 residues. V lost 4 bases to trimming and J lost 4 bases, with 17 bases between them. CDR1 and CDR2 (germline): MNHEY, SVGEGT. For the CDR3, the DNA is TGTGCCAGCAGTTGGGACCCCCTGATCCCATACGAGCAGTACTTC. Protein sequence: CASSWDPLIPYEQYF.

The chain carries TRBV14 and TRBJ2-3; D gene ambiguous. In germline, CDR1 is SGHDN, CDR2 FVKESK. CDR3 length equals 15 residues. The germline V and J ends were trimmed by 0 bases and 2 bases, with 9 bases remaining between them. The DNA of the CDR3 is TGTGCCAGCAGCCAAGAATATCCCCTCACAGATACGCAGTATTTT. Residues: CASSQEYPLTDTQYF.

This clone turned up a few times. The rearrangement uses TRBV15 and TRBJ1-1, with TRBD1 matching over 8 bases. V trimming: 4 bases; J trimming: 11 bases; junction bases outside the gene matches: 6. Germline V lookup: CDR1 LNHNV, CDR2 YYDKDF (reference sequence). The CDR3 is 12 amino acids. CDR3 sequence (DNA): TGTGCCACCAGCATAGGACAGGGTTCGGCTTTCTTT. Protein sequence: CATSIGQGSAFF.

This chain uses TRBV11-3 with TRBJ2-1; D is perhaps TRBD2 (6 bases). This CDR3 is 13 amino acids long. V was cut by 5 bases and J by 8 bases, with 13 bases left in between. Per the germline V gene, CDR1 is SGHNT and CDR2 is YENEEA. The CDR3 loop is CASSLTSSHEQFF. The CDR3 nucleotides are TGTGCCAGCAGCCTTACTAGCTCCCATGAGCAGTTCTTC. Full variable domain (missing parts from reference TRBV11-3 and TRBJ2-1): EAGVVQSPRYKIIEKKQPVAFWCNPISGHNTLYWYLQNLGQGPELLIRYENEEAVDDSQLPKDRFSAERLKGVDSTLKIQPAELGDSAVYLCASSLTSSHEQFFGPGTRLTVL.

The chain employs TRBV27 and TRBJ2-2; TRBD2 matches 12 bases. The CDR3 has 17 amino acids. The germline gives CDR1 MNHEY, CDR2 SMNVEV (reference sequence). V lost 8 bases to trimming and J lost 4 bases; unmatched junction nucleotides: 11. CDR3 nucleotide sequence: TGTGCCAGCGGGTTGACTAGCGGGAGCAGTAGCACCGGGGAGCTGTTTTTT. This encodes CASGLTSGSSSTGELFF.

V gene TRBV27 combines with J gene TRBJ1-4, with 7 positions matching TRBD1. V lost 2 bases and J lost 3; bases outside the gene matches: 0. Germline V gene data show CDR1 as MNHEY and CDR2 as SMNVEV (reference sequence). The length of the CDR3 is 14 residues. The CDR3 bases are TGTGCCAGCAGTTTACAGGGGGCTAATGAAAAACTGTTTTTT. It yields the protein CASSLQGANEKLFF.

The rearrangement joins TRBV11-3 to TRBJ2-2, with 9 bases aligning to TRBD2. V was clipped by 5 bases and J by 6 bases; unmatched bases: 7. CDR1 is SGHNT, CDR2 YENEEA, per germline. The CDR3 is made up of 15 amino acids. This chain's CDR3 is CASSLVAGAPGELFF. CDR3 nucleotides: TGTGCCAGCAGCCTCGTAGCGGGAGCACCCGGGGAGCTGTTTTTT. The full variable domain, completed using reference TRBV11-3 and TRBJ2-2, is EAGVVQSPRYKIIEKKQPVAFWCNPISGHNTLYWYLQNLGQGPELLIRYENEEAVDDSQLPKDRFSAERLKGVDSTLKIQPAELGDSAVYLCASSLVAGAPGELFFGEGSRLTVL.

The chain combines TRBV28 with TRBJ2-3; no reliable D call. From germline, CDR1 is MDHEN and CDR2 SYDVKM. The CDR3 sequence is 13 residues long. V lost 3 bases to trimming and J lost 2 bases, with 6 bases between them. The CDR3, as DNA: TGTGCCAGCAGTTTGAGCAACACAGATACGCAGTATTTT. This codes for CASSLSNTDTQYF.

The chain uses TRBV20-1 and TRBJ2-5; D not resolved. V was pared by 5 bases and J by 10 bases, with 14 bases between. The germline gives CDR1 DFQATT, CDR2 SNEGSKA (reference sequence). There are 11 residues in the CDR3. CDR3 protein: CSAFPGSLQYF. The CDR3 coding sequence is TGCAGTGCTTTCCCAGGAAGCCTCCAGTACTTC.

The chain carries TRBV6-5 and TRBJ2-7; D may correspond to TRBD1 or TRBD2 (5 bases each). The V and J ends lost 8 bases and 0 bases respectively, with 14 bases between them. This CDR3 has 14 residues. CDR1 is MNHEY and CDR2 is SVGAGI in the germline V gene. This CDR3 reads CASAGDPASYEQYF. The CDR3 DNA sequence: TGTGCCAGCGCCGGGGACCCAGCCTCCTACGAGCAGTACTTC.

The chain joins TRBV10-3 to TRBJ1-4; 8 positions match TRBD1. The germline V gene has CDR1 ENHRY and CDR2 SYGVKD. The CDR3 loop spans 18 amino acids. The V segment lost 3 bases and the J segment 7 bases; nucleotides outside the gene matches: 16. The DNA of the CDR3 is TGTGCCATCAGTGATCTTGGCCAGGGGGCAAGAGGGGTTGAAAAACTGTTTTTT. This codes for CAISDLGQGARGVEKLFF.

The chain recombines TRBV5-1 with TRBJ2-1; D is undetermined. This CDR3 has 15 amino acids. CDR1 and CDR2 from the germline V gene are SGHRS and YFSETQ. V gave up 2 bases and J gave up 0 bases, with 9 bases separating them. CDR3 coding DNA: TGCGCCAGCAGCTTAGTGATGGGCTCCTACAATGAGCAGTTCTTC. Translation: CASSLVMGSYNEQFF.

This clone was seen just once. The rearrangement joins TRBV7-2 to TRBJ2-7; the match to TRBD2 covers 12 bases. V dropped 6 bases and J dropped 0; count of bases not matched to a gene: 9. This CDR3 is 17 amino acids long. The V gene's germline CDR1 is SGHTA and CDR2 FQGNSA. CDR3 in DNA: TGTGCCAGCAGTGATACTAGCGGGGGGCCCTTCTCCTACGAGCAGTACTTC. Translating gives CASSDTSGGPFSYEQYF.

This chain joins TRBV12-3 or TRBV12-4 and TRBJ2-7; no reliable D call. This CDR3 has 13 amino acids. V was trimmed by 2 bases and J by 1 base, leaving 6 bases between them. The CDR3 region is CASSLMGSYEQYF. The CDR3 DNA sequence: TGTGCCAGCAGTTTAATGGGTTCCTACGAGCAGTACTTC.

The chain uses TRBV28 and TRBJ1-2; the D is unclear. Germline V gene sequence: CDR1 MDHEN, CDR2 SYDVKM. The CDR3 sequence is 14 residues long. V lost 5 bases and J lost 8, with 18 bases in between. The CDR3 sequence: CASSGGSVARGYTF. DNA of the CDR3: TGTGCCAGCAGTGGAGGCAGCGTCGCCCGCGGCTACACCTTC.

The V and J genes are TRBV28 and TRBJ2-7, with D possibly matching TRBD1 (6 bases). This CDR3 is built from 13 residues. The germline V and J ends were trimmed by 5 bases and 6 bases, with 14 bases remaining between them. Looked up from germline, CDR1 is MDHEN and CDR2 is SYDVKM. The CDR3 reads CASSLYRVREQYF. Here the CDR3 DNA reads TGTGCCAGCAGTCTTTACAGGGTACGCGAGCAGTACTTC.

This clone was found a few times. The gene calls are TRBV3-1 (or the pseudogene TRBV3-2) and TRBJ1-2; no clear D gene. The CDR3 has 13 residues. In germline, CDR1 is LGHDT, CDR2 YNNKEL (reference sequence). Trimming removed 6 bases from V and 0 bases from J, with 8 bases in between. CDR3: CASSLSSNYGYTF. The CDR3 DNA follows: TGTGCCAGCAGTCTGAGCTCTAACTATGGCTACACCTTC.

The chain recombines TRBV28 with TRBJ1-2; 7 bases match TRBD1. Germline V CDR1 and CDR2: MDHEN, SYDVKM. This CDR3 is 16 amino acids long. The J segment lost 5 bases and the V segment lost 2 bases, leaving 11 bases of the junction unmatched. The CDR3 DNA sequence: TGTGCCAGCAGTTTACTCTCGGGACAGTATAGTTATGGCTACACCTTC. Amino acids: CASSLLSGQYSYGYTF.

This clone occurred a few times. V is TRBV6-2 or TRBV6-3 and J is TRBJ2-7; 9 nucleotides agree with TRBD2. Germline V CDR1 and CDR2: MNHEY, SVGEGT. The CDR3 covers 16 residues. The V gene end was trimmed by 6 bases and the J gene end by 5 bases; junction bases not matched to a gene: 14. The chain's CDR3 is CASSPAEAGGLNEQYF. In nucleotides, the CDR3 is TGTGCCAGCAGCCCCGCGGAAGCGGGGGGCCTCAACGAGCAGTACTTC.

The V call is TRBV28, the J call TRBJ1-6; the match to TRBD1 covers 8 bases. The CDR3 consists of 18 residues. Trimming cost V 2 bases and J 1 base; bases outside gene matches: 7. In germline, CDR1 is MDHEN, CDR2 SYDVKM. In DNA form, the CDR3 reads TGTGCCAGCAGTTTACCGACCAGGGGGCTATCCTATAATTCACCCCTCCACTTT. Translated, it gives CASSLPTRGLSYNSPLHF.